One and the same sample provided the 5 T cell receptor beta chains below, sequenced in a study of response to subunit inactivated influenza vaccine. In TCRdb, the RT-PCR reads were re-called with MiXCR into one record per CDR3 protein. The sample contains hundreds of thousands of distinct CDR3 sequences, approximately 24% of which appear only once. Sample: CD4+ T cells sorted from PBMCs, taken 4 to 6 days after vaccination. Receptor source: a man over 45 who received an inactivated influenza vaccine.

Only a few counts were recorded for this clonotype. The chain uses TRBV24-1 and TRBJ2-5, with 15 bases that match TRBD2. This CDR3 spans 16 amino acids. Germline values: CDR1 KGHDR, CDR2 SFDVKD. V gave up 3 bases and J gave up 5 bases; unmatched junction bases: 3. The CDR3 protein is CATSDPGTSGGETQYF. CDR3 nucleotides: TGTGCCACCAGTGATCCGGGGACTAGCGGGGGGGAGACCCAGTACTTC.

The chain couples TRBV18 to TRBJ1-1; D not certain. The CDR3 totals 15 residues. Per the germline V gene, CDR1 is KGHSH and CDR2 is LQKENI. V lost 6 bases and J lost 1, with 15 bases in between. The CDR3 protein is CASSLSQGGNTEAFF. For the CDR3, the DNA is TGTGCCAGCTCTCTCTCCCAAGGCGGGAACACTGAAGCTTTCTTT.

V usage is TRBV10-1 and J usage is TRBJ2-3, with a tentative D call TRBD2 (6 bases). The CDR3 has 15 residues. Deletions cut 3 bases from V and 1 base from J, with 11 bases between. CDR1 WNHNN and CDR2 SYGVQD come from the germline V gene (reference sequence). CDR3 nucleotides: TGCGCCAGCAGTGATCTAGCGAGTGGCACAGATACGCAGTATTTT. Protein product: CASSDLASGTDTQYF.

This clonotype was observed a handful of times. The rearrangement joins TRBV20-1 to TRBJ2-4; D gene unclear. In germline, CDR1 is DFQATT, CDR2 SNEGSKA (reference sequence). V was clipped by 1 base and J by 0 bases, with 4 bases between them. CDR3 length: 13 amino acids. The CDR3 region has the DNA TGCAGTGCTAGAGGTCAAGCCAAAAACATTCAGTACTTC. Its protein product is CSARGQAKNIQYF.

This clonotype was observed many times. The rearrangement uses TRBV12-3 or TRBV12-4 and TRBJ2-5; D might be TRBD1 (6 bases). CDR3 size: 15 residues. The V and J ends lost 0 bases and 1 base respectively, with 9 bases between them. The chain's CDR3 is CASSLAAGVQETQYF. Written as DNA, the CDR3 is TGTGCCAGCAGTTTAGCGGCAGGGGTCCAAGAGACCCAGTACTTC.